This note documents a single TCR beta chain sequence. With a much larger clone just one base away, this may be a read error. CDR1 SGHVS and CDR2 FQNEAQ come from the germline V gene. The CDR3 contains 13 residues. Described time point: patch test 1, 2 weeks after DPC sensitization. Treatment here: therapeutic diphenylcyclopropenone sensitization with weekly scalp DPC. Every donor had alopecia and was 18 to 70 years old; all were suitable for DPC. It was unfractionated whole blood from which total RNA was extracted. Under the authors' procedure: Samples had a median of around 94,000 TCRs, ranging about 20,000 to 700,000. TCRdb re-called the RACE reads through MiXCR, storing one row per CDR3 protein. It is TCRdb's table, rather than the study itself, that gives the V and J calls and clone size. This table has approximately 49,000 distinct CDR3 sequences, about 9% appearing once. The sample belongs to a study of human T cells and chemical hapten exposure.

The sample consisted of whole blood, taken in connection with sensitization to the hapten diphenylcyclopropenone (DPC). The chain is built from TRBV7-8 and TRBJ2-1; D may be TRBD2 (5 bases). This TCR derives from a woman aged 45-60 years with alopecia areata. Some clones in this sample may be carry-over from other donors' samples. This chain's CDR3 is CSSSLSGYNEQFF. In DNA form, the CDR3 reads TGTTCCAGCAGCTTAAGCGGTTACAATGAGCAGTTCTTC. The variable domain in full, with the rest retrieved from reference TRBV7-8 and TRBJ2-1, is GAGVSQSPRYKVAKRGQDVALRCDPISGHVSLFWYQQALGQGPEFLTYFQNEAQLDKSGLPSDRFFAERPEGSVSTLKIQRTQQEDSAVYLCSSSLSGYNEQFFGPGTRLTVL.